This TCR beta chain was sequenced in a study of blood T cell repertoires in COVID-19. This clone was detected only once. Here immunoSEQ multiplex PCR was the method, and the copy in TCRdb shows in-frame clones only, minus some. The table includes roughly 130,000 clones, almost 85% detected once. The sample was peripheral blood. The TCR originated in a woman aged 30 to 39 who had recovered from COVID-19.

CDR3 region: CASSQGRGVTYEQYF. The CDR3 DNA sequence: TGTGCCAGCAGCCAAGGACGCGGGGTTACCTACGAGCAGTACTTC. The chain combines TRBV4-2 with TRBJ2-7; the D gene is possibly TRBD2 (6 bases). V was trimmed by 1 base and J by 2 bases, leaving 12 bases between them. Germline V gene lookup returns CDR1 LGHNA and CDR2 YNFKEQ. The CDR3 runs 15 residues.